This T cell receptor (beta chain) derives from a study of T cells in Graves' hyperthyroidism and ophthalmopathy. Pregnant or lactating patients were excluded, as were those with uncontrolled infection or other autoimmune disease. Clinical symptoms, serum thyroxine and TRAb, thyroid ultrasound and orbital computed tomography were used for the diagnoses. The source material, RNA transcripts, was used to amplify TCR beta CDR3 regions. The HTBI primer set drove a first-round RT-PCR of the TCR CDR3. TCRdb re-called the multiplex PCR reads through MiXCR, storing one row per CDR3 protein. The data contain approximately 510,000 distinct CDR3 sequences, 46% of them seen just once; the ten biggest clones take up around 44%. Findings and caveats of the study: Expanded thyroid clonotypes (above 0.001) were mostly also found in blood.

This clonotype occurred once. Its antigen is not identified. Germline CDR1 reads SGDLS; CDR2 reads YYNGEE. Deletions cut 4 bases from V and 1 base from J, with 17 bases between. This CDR3 region has 17 residues. The V and J genes are TRBV9 and TRBJ2-2, with a tentative D call TRBD2 (6 bases). Sequencing was performed on peripheral blood or thyroid tissue (not recorded which). This receptor was obtained from an adult woman with Graves' disease, either hyperthyroidism or ophthalmopathy (not recorded which). The DNA for the CDR3 is TGTGCCAGCAGCTTAAGGTCGGGGAGGAGGAACACCGGGGAGCTGTTTTTT. It translates to CASSLRSGRRNTGELFF.